These 25 T cell receptor beta chains were sequenced from one sample in a study of OX40 agonist ivuxolimab in advanced cancers. Sequencing was performed with immunoSEQ multiplex PCR; in TCRdb, only in-frame clones are kept and a portion is missing. The table records about 73,000 clones, around 89% of them present only once. Source: CD4+ or CD8+ T cells sorted from blood, taken in a trial of the OX40 agonist ivuxolimab. All receptors come from an adult with an advanced solid tumor such as melanoma, head and neck, liver or kidney cancer.

This clone was counted a single time. The V gene is TRBV4-1, the J gene TRBJ2-3; TRBD2 aligns across 9 bases. The J segment lost 4 bases and the V segment lost 0 bases, leaving 8 bases of the junction unmatched. Per the germline V gene, CDR1 is MGHRA and CDR2 is YSYEKL. The CDR3 runs to 17 residues. As DNA, the CDR3 is TGCGCCAGCAGCCAAGACGGGGCGGGAGGGGGGCCAGATACGCAGTATTTT. The encoded protein is CASSQDGAGGGPDTQYF.

This rearrangement joins TRBV30 to TRBJ2-5; tentatively, D is TRBD2 (5 bases). The CDR3 runs to 14 residues. Per germline, CDR1 GTSNPN and CDR2 SVGIG (reference sequence). V lost 1 base, J lost 5 bases, and 14 bases lay in between. For the CDR3, the DNA is TGTGCCTGGAGTGCCCTCGGGGAGTACGAGACCCAGTACTTC. Protein product: CAWSALGEYETQYF. The whole variable domain, remainder taken from reference TRBV30 and TRBJ2-5, is SQTIHQWPATLVQPVGSPLSLECTVEGTSNPNLYWYRQAAGRGLQLLFYSVGIGQISSEVPQNLSASRPQDRQFILSSKKLLLSDSGFYLCAWSALGEYETQYFGPGTRLLVL.

The rearrangement links TRBV6-1 to TRBJ2-2; no clear D gene. Germline CDR1 MNHNS, CDR2 SASEGT. Trimming left V 1 base short and J 6 bases short, with 9 bases between. The CDR3 is made up of 14 amino acids. Here the CDR3 DNA reads TGTGCCAGCAGTGAAGGCCTAGTCCCCGGGGAGCTGTTTTTT. Its protein is CASSEGLVPGELFF.

This sequence joins TRBV5-1 and TRBJ1-5, with D tentatively TRBD1 (6 bases). CDR3 length: 14 residues. Trimming took 5 bases from V and 5 from J, leaving 14 bases between them. The V gene's germline CDR1 is SGHRS and CDR2 YFSETQ. CDR3 nucleotides: TGCGCCAGCAGACGGGGGCCCTTTGATCAGCCCCAGCATTTT. Its protein is CASRRGPFDQPQHF.

The rearrangement joins TRBV9 to TRBJ2-5; D tentatively fits TRBD1 or TRBD2 (6 bases each). Germline values: CDR1 SGDLS, CDR2 YYNGEE. This CDR3 region has 16 residues. Trimming took off 4 bases at V and 4 bases at J, with 20 bases between the two ends. The CDR3 coding sequence is TGTGCCAGCAGCCCTGGGGGGCGCCCGGGTGGAGAGACCCAGTACTTC. This gives the protein CASSPGGRPGGETQYF.

This clone has more than one count but fewer than ten. This rearrangement joins TRBV30 to TRBJ2-5, with D possibly matching TRBD2 (5 bases). Germline V gives CDR1 GTSNPN, CDR2 SVGIG (reference sequence). This CDR3 spans 13 amino acids. Trimming shortened V by 1 base and J by 5 bases, and 11 bases separated the two germline ends. CDR3 region: CAWSEYRGETQYF. The CDR3 nucleotides are TGTGCCTGGAGTGAATACCGAGGGGAGACCCAGTACTTC.

The chain recombines TRBV9 with TRBJ2-1; 7 bases fit TRBD2. Germline CDR1 SGDLS, CDR2 YYNGEE. This CDR3 is built from 16 residues. V shed 2 bases, J shed 3 bases, and the junction held 8 bases outside the gene matches. CDR3 sequence (DNA): TGTGCCAGCAGCGTCAGCGGGATGACCTACTACAATGAGCAGTTCTTC. It specifies CASSVSGMTYYNEQFF. The full variable domain, completed using reference TRBV9 and TRBJ2-1, is DSGVTQTPKHLITATGQRVTLRCSPRSGDLSVYWYQQSLDQGLQFLIQYYNGEERAKGNILERFSAQQFPDLHSELNLSSLELGDSALYFCASSVSGMTYYNEQFFGPGTRLTVL.

The J gene is TRBJ2-1, the V gene TRBV7-6; 9 bases fit TRBD2. This CDR3 contains 17 residues. The germline gives CDR1 SGHVS, CDR2 FNYEAQ. J was trimmed by 4 bases and V by 0 bases; bases with no gene match: 7. The CDR3 coding sequence is TGTGCCAGCAGCTTAGCGGCGGCTAGCGGGGCGTACAATGAGCAGTTCTTC. As protein: CASSLAAASGAYNEQFF. The full variable domain, rest sourced from reference TRBV7-6 and TRBJ2-1, is GAGVSQSPRYKVTKRGQDVALRCDPISGHVSLYWYRQALGQGPEFLTYFNYEAQQDKSGLPNDRFSAERPEGSISTLTIQRTEQRDSAMYRCASSLAAASGAYNEQFFGPGTRLTVL.

This chain joins TRBV6-1 and TRBJ1-5; D gene unclear. The CDR3 runs 13 residues. The germline V and J ends were trimmed by 4 bases and 5 bases, with 9 bases remaining between them. Germline assignment: CDR1 MNHNS and CDR2 SASEGT. The CDR3 spells CASSASVDQPQHF. The DNA for the CDR3 is TGTGCCAGCAGTGCCTCGGTTGATCAGCCCCAGCATTTT.

The chain carries TRBV2 and TRBJ2-1; 9 bases line up with TRBD1. Germline values: CDR1 SNHLY, CDR2 FYNNEI. Losses at the gene ends were 4 bases for V and 4 bases for J; bases not matched to a gene: 8. There are 16 residues in the CDR3. The CDR3 region is CASSASRGTGYNEQFF. The CDR3 nucleotides read TGTGCCAGCAGTGCCTCCCGAGGGACAGGGTACAATGAGCAGTTCTTC.

J is TRBJ1-3 and V is TRBV5-4, with D uncertain. The CDR3 runs to 14 residues. V dropped 0 bases and J dropped 0 bases, with 4 bases sitting between them. The germline gives CDR1 SGHNT, CDR2 YYREEE (reference sequence). CDR3: CASSLASSGNTIYF. In DNA, the CDR3 is TGTGCCAGCAGCTTGGCCAGCTCTGGAAACACCATATATTTT.

The chain has TRBV19 and TRBJ1-3; D possibly corresponds to TRBD1 (5 bases). CDR3 size: 14 residues. Germline V gene sequence: CDR1 LNHDA, CDR2 SQIVND (reference sequence). With 10 bases removed from V and 0 bases from J, the gap between germline ends came to 13 bases. CDR3 sequence: CATQSGGSGNTIYF. The CDR3 nucleotides are TGTGCCACCCAAAGTGGGGGCTCTGGAAACACCATATATTTT.

The CDR3, as DNA: TGTGCCAGCAGTTACGACGGACTAGCGCGCACAGATACGCAGTATTTT. This gives the protein CASSYDGLARTDTQYF. The chain carries TRBV6-5 and TRBJ2-3, with 9 bases aligning to TRBD2. The germline V gene encodes CDR1 MNHEY and CDR2 SVGAGI. This CDR3 is 16 amino acids long. J was trimmed by 1 base and V by 2 bases; bases with no gene match: 4.

The CDR3 spells CSVYGTGGVTEAFF. The CDR3 DNA is TGCAGCGTTTACGGGACAGGGGGAGTCACTGAAGCTTTCTTT. The chain couples TRBV29-1 to TRBJ1-1, with TRBD1 matching 11 bases. This CDR3 has 14 residues. The germline V gene has CDR1 SQVTM and CDR2 ANQGSEA. With V trimmed by 5 bases and J by 4 bases, 6 bases remained unmatched.

This CDR3 is CASSYSDMNTEAFF. DNA of the CDR3: TGTGCCAGCAGTTATTCAGATATGAACACTGAAGCTTTCTTT. J is TRBJ1-1 and V is TRBV27; D unclear. The CDR3 has 14 amino acids. The germline V gene has CDR1 MNHEY and CDR2 SMNVEV (reference sequence). V gave up 4 bases and J gave up 0 bases, with 9 bases separating them.

This chain connects TRBV5-1 to TRBJ2-5; D gene uncertain. The length of the CDR3 is 12 residues. Trimming stripped 3 bases from V and 1 base from J, with 4 bases between. Germline V gives CDR1 SGHRS, CDR2 YFSETQ. The CDR3 here is CASSYTQETQYF. The DNA for the CDR3 is TGCGCCAGCAGCTATACCCAAGAGACCCAGTACTTC.

This rearrangement joins TRBV5-1 to TRBJ2-7; D might be TRBD1 (6 bases). The CDR3 length is 15 residues. Per the germline V gene, CDR1 is SGHRS and CDR2 is YFSETQ. V lost 5 bases to trimming and J lost 6 bases, with 21 bases between them. The CDR3 spells CASRDWSRGYGEQYF. DNA for the CDR3: TGCGCCAGCAGAGATTGGTCCAGGGGATATGGCGAGCAGTACTTC. Together with reference TRBV5-1 and TRBJ2-7, the CDR3 gives the full variable domain: KAGVTQTPRYLIKTRGQQVTLSCSPISGHRSVSWYQQTPGQGLQFLFEYFSETQRNKGNFPGRFSGRQFSNSRSEMNVSTLELGDSALYLCASRDWSRGYGEQYFGPGTRLTVT.

This clone was detected only once. The chain is built from TRBV30 and TRBJ1-1, with D possibly TRBD1 on 6 matching bases. Looked up from germline, CDR1 is GTSNPN and CDR2 is SVGIG (reference sequence). V lost 3 bases, J lost 11 bases, and 25 bases lay in between. CDR3 length equals 15 residues. CDR3: CAWRTTPGLQGRAFF. The CDR3 region has the DNA TGTGCCTGGAGGACAACACCGGGGCTACAGGGTCGGGCTTTCTTT.

The rearrangement uses TRBV7-6 and TRBJ2-1; TRBD2 matches at 10 bases. The J segment lost 6 bases and the V segment lost 5 bases, leaving 16 bases of the junction unmatched. The CDR3 has 18 amino acids. Per the germline V gene, CDR1 is SGHVS and CDR2 is FNYEAQ. The CDR3 protein is CASSPFSSGRVGLNEQFF. DNA for the CDR3: TGTGCCAGCAGCCCCTTCTCTAGCGGGAGAGTCGGACTCAATGAGCAGTTCTTC.

This clone was picked up one time. The V and J genes are TRBV2 and TRBJ2-1; D gene ambiguous. V was clipped by 6 bases and J by 6 bases, with 6 bases between them. From germline, CDR1 is SNHLY and CDR2 FYNNEI. This CDR3 is 11 amino acids long. CDR3 sequence (DNA): TGTGCCAGCAGCCCCTTCAATGAGCAGTTCTTC. The encoded protein is CASSPFNEQFF.

The J gene is TRBJ1-2, the V gene TRBV7-3; D call uncertain. Per germline, CDR1 SGHTA and CDR2 FQGTGA. The length of the CDR3 is 14 residues. V was shortened by 5 bases and J by 6 bases, with 16 bases between the two germline ends. The DNA of the CDR3 is TGTGCCAGCAGCGAAAGGTCTAAATCGGATGGCTACACCTTC. The encoded protein is CASSERSKSDGYTF.

The V and J genes are TRBV30 and TRBJ2-4, with 14 nucleotides matching TRBD2. The CDR3 loop spans 17 amino acids. Germline V gives CDR1 GTSNPN, CDR2 SVGIG (reference sequence). Losses at the gene ends were 0 bases for V and 0 bases for J; bases not matched to a gene: 1. The CDR3 loop reads CAWSVGTSGRAKNIQYF. As DNA, the CDR3 is TGTGCCTGGAGTGTTGGGACTAGCGGGAGAGCCAAAAACATTCAGTACTTC.

The chain employs TRBV4-1 and TRBJ1-3, with a tentative D call TRBD1 (5 bases). V lost 4 bases and J 9 bases, leaving 10 bases between the germline ends. Germline lookup yields CDR1 MGHRA and CDR2 YSYEKL. This CDR3 spans 12 amino acids. The CDR3 loop reads CASSPPRGTIYF. CDR3 DNA sequence: TGCGCCAGCAGCCCACCGAGGGGCACCATATATTTT.

The gene calls are TRBV6-6 and TRBJ1-1, with 7 bases matching TRBD1. CDR3 length equals 12 residues. From germline, CDR1 is MNHNY and CDR2 SVGAGI (reference sequence). Trimming took 2 bases from V and 10 from J; bases not matched to a gene: 4. The DNA for the CDR3 is TGTGCCAGCAGTTACAGCGACAGGGCAGCTTTCTTT. It encodes CASSYSDRAAFF.

The chain joins TRBV5-1 to TRBJ2-5; D uncertain. The ends were cut back, 1 base at V and 4 bases at J, with 8 bases in the middle. CDR1 and CDR2 from the germline V gene are SGHRS and YFSETQ. The CDR3 has 13 residues. CDR3 sequence reads: CASSLPGRETQYF. In DNA form, the CDR3 reads TGCGCCAGCAGCTTGCCAGGAAGAGAGACCCAGTACTTC.